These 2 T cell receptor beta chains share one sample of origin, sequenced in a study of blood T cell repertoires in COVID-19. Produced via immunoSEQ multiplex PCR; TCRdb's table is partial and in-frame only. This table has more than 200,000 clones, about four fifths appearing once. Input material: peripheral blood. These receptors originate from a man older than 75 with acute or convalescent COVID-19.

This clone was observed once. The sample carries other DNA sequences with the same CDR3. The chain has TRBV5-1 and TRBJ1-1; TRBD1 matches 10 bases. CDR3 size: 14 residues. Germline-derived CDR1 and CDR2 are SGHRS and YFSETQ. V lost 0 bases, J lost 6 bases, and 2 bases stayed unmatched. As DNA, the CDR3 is TGCGCCAGCAGCTTGGACGGACAGGGGGCTGAAGCTTTCTTT. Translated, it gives CASSLDGQGAEAFF.

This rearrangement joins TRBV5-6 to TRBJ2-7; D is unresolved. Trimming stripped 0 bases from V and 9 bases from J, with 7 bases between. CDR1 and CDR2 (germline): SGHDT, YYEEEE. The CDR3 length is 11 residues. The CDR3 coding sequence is TGTGCCAGCAGCTTGGGACAAGGGCAGTACTTC. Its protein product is CASSLGQGQYF.